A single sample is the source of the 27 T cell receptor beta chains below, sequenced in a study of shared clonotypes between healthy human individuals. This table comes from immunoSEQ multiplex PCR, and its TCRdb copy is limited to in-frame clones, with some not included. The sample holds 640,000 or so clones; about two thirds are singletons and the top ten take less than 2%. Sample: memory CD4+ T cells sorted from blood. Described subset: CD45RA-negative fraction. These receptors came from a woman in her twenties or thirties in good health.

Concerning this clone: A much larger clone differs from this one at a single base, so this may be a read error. CDR3 in DNA: TGTGCCAGCAGCCTAACTAGCGGGAACACCGAGGAGCTGTTTTTT. Residues: CASSLTSGNTEELFF. V gene TRBV4-2 combines with J gene TRBJ2-2; 10 bases line up with TRBD2. Germline assignment: CDR1 LGHNA and CDR2 YNFKEQ. CDR3 length: 15 residues.

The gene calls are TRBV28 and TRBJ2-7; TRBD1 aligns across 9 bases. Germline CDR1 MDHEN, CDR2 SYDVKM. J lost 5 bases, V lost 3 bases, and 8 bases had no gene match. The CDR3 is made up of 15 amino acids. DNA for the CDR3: TGTGCCAGCAGTTTGGCCGGGACAGGGTACCACGAGCAGTACTTC. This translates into CASSLAGTGYHEQYF.

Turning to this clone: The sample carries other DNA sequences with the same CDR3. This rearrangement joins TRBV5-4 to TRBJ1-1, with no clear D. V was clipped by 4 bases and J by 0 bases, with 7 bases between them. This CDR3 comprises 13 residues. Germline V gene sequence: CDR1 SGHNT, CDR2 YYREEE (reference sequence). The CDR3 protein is CASSSTVNTEAFF. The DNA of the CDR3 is TGTGCCAGCAGCAGTACAGTGAACACTGAAGCTTTCTTT.

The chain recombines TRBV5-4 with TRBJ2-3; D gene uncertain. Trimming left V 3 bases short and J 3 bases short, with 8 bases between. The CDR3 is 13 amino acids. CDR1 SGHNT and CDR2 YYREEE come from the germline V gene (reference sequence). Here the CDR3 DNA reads TGTGCCAGCAGCTCTGTCGGGACAGATACGCAGTATTTT. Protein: CASSSVGTDTQYF.

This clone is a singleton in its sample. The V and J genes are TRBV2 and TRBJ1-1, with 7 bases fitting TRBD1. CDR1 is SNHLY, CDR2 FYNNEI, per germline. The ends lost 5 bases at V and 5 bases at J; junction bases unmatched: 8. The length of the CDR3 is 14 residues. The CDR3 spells CASSTRQGGTEAFF. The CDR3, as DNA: TGTGCCAGCAGTACGCGACAGGGTGGGACTGAAGCTTTCTTT.

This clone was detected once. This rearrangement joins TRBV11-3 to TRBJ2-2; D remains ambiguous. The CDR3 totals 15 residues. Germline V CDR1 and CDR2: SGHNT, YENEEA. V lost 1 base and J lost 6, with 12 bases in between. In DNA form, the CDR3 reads TGTGCCAGCAGCTTAGGCGAAGGGATCCCCGGGGAGCTGTTTTTT. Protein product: CASSLGEGIPGELFF.

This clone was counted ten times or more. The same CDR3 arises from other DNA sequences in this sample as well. CDR3 in amino acids: CATSKGQGNEKLFF. CDR3 nucleotides: TGTGCCACCAGCAAAGGACAGGGGAATGAAAAACTGTTTTTT. The V gene is TRBV15, the J gene TRBJ1-4; the match to TRBD1 covers 9 bases. Trimming cost V 4 bases and J 5 bases; bases outside gene matches: 2. The CDR3 spans 14 residues. Germline assignment: CDR1 LNHNV and CDR2 YYDKDF (reference sequence).

The CDR3 reads CASSVAGFYNEQFF. CDR3 coding DNA: TGCGCCAGCAGTGTCGCAGGGTTCTACAATGAGCAGTTCTTC. This chain joins TRBV10-2 and TRBJ2-1, with D possibly TRBD1 on 5 matching bases. Deletions cut 4 bases from V and 3 bases from J, with 10 bases between. The CDR3 length is 14 residues. The germline V gene encodes CDR1 WSHSY and CDR2 SAAADI.

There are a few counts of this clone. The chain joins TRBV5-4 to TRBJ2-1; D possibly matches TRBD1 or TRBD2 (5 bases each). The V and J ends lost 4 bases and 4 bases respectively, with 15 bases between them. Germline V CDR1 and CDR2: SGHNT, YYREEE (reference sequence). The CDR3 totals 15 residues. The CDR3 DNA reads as TGTGCCAGCAGCCTCCGGGACGGCAATTACAATGAGCAGTTCTTC. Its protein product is CASSLRDGNYNEQFF.

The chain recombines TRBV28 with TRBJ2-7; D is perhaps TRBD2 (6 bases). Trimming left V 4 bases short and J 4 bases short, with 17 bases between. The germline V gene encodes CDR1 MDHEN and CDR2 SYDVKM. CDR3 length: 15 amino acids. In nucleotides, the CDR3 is TGTGCCAGCAGTTCTAGCGCGGCGGAGCGGTACGAGCAGTACTTC. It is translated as CASSSSAAERYEQYF.

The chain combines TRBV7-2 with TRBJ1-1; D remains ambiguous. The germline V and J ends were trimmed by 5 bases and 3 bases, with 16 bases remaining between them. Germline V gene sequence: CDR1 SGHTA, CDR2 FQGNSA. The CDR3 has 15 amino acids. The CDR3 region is CASSPYTLRDTEAFF. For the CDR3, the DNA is TGTGCCAGCAGCCCCTACACCCTGCGGGACACTGAAGCTTTCTTT.

The CDR3 coding sequence is TGCGCCAGCAGCTTGGGGAGAGGAGGGACCCAGTACTTC. Amino acid sequence: CASSLGRGGTQYF. J is TRBJ2-5 and V is TRBV5-1; a weak D match, TRBD2 (5 bases). The CDR3 extends over 13 amino acids. Trimming shortened V by 0 bases and J by 7 bases, and 10 bases separated the two germline ends. CDR1 is SGHRS, CDR2 YFSETQ, per germline.

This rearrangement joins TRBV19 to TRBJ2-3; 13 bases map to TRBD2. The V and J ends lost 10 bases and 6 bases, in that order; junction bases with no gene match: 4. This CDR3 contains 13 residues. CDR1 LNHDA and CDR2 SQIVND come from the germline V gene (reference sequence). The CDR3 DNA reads TGTGCCACCAAACTAGCGGGAGGGGATACGCAGTATTTT. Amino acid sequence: CATKLAGGDTQYF. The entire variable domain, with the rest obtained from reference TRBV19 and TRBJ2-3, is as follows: DGGITQSPKYLFRKEGQNVTLSCEQNLNHDAMYWYRQDPGQGLRLIYYSQIVNDFQKGDIAEGYSVSREKKESFPLTVTSAQKNPTAFYLCATKLAGGDTQYFGPGTRLTVL.

CDR3 nucleotide sequence: TGTGCCAGCAGCCCGGGACAGGCTAATGAAAAACTGTTTTTT. Encoded protein: CASSPGQANEKLFF. The rearrangement joins TRBV6-5 to TRBJ1-4, with 8 bases aligning to TRBD1. The CDR3 is 14 residues long. Germline V gene sequence: CDR1 MNHEY, CDR2 SVGAGI. The J segment lost 3 bases and the V segment lost 6 bases, leaving 3 bases of the junction unmatched.

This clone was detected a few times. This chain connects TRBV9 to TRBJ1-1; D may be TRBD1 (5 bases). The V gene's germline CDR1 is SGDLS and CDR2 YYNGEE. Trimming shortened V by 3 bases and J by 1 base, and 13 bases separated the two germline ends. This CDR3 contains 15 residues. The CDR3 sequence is CASSATVLENTEAFF. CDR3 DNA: TGTGCCAGCAGCGCGACAGTCTTGGAGAACACTGAAGCTTTCTTT.

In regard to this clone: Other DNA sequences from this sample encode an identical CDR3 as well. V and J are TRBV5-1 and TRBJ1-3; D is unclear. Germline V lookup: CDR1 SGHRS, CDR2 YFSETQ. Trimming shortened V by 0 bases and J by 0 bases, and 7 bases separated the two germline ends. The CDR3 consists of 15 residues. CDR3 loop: CASSLGGSSGNTIYF. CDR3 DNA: TGCGCCAGCAGCTTGGGCGGGTCCTCTGGAAACACCATATATTTT.

This CDR3 is CASSQARIGEKLFF. The CDR3 bases are TGTGCCAGCAGCCAAGCCCGGATAGGGGAAAAACTGTTTTTT. The chain carries TRBV4-2 and TRBJ1-4; D call uncertain. V was shortened by 1 base and J by 8 bases, with 11 bases between the two germline ends. The germline V gene encodes CDR1 LGHNA and CDR2 YNFKEQ. The CDR3 loop spans 14 amino acids.

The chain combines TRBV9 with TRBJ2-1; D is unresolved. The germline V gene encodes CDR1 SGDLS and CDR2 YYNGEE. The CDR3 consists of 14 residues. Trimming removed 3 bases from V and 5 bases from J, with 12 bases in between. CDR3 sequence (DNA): TGTGCCAGCAGCGGGCGGACCAGTCACAATGAGCAGTTCTTC. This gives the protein CASSGRTSHNEQFF.

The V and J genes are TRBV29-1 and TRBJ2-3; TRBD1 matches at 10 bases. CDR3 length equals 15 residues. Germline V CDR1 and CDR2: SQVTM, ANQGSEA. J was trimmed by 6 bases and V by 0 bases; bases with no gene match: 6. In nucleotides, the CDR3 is TGCAGCGTTGAAGAGCAAGGGACAGGGGCCGATACGCAGTATTTT. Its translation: CSVEEQGTGADTQYF.

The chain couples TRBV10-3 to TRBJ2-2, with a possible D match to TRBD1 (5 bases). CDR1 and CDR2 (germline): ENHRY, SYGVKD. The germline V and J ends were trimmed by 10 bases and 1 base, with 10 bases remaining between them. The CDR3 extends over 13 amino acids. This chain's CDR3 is CATSDRNTGELFF. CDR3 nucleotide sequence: TGTGCCACGAGCGACAGGAACACCGGGGAGCTGTTTTTT.

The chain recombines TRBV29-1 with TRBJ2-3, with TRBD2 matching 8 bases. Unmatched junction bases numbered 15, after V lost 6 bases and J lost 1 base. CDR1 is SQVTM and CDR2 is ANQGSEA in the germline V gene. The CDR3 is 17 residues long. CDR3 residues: CSVNEITILAGTDTQYF. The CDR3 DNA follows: TGCAGCGTGAACGAAATAACGATACTAGCGGGCACAGATACGCAGTATTTT.

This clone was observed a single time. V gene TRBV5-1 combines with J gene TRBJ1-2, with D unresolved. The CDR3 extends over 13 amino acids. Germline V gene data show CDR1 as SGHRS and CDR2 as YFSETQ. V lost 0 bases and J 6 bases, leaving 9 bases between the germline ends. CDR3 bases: TGCGCCAGCAGCTTGGAGCCAGCTGATGGCTACACCTTC. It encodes CASSLEPADGYTF.

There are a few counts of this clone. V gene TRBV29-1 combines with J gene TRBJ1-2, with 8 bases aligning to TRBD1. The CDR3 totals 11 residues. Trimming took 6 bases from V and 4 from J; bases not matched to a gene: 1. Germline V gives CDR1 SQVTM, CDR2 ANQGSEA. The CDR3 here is CSVGQGYGYTF. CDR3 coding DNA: TGCAGCGTCGGACAGGGCTATGGCTACACCTTC.

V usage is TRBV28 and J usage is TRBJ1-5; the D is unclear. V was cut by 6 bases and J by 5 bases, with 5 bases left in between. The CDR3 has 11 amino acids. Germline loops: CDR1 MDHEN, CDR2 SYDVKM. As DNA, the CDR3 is TGTGCCAGCAGAGGAGATCAGCCCCAGCATTTT. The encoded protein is CASRGDQPQHF.

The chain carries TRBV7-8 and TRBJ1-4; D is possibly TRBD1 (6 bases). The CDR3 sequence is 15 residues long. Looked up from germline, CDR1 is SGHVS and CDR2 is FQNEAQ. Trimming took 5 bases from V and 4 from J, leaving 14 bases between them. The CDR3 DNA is TGTGCCAGCAGCCCCAAGGGACATAATAATGAAAAACTGTTTTTT. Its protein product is CASSPKGHNNEKLFF.

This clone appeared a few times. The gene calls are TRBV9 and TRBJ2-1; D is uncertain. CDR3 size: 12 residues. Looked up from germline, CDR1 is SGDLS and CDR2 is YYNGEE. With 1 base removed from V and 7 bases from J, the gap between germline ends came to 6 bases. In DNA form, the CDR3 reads TGTGCCAGCAGCGTAAAAGGTAATGAGCAGTTCTTC. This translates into CASSVKGNEQFF.

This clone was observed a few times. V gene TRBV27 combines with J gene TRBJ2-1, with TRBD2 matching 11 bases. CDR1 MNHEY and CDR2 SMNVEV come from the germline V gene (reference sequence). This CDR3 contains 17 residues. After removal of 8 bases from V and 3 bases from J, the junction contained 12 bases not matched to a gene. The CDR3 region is CASLSTGGTSGYNEQFF. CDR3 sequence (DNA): TGTGCCAGCCTATCTACCGGGGGGACTAGCGGCTACAATGAGCAGTTCTTC.